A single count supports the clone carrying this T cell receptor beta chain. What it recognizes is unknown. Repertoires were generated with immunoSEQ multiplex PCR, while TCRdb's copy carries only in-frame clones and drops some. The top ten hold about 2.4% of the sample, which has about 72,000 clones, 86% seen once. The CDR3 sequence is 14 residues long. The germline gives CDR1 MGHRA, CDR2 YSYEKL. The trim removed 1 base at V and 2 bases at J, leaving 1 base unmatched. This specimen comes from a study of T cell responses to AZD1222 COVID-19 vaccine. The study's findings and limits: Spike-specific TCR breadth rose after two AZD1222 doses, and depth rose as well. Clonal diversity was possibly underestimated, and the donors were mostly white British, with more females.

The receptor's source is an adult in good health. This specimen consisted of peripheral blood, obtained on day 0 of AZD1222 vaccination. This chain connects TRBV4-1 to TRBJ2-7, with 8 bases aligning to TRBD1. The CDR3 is CASSQGTGTYEQYF. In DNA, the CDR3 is TGCGCCAGCAGCCAAGGGACAGGGACCTACGAGCAGTACTTC.